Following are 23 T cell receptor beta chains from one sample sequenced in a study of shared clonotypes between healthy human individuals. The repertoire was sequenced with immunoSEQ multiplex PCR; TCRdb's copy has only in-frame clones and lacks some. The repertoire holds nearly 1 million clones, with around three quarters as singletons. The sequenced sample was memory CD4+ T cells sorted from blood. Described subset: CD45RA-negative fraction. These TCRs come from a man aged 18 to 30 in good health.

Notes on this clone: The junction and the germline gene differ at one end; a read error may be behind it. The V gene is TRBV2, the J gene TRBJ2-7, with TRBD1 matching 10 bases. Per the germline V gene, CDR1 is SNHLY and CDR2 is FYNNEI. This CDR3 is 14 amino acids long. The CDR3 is CASSESGQGDEQYF. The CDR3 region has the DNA TGTGCCAGCAGTGAATCAGGACAGGGGGACGAACAGTACTTC.

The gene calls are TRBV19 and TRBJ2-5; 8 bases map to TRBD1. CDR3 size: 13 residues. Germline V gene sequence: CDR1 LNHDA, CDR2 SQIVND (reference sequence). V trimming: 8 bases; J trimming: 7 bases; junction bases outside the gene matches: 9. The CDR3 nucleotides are TGTGCCAGTTCCGGACAGGGCGTATGGACCCAGTACTTC. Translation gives CASSGQGVWTQYF.

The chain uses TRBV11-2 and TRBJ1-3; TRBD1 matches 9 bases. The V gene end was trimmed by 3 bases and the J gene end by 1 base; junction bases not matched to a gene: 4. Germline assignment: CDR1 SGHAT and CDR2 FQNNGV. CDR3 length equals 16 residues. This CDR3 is CASSFTGGSSGNTIYF. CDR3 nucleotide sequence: TGTGCCAGCAGCTTTACAGGGGGCTCTTCTGGAAACACCATATATTTT.

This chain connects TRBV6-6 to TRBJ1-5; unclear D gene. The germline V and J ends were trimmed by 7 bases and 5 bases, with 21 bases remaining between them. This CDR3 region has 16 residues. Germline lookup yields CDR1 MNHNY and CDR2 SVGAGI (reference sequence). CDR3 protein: CASNPLESSDHQPQHF. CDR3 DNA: TGTGCCAGCAATCCCCTCGAGTCATCCGATCATCAGCCCCAGCATTTT.

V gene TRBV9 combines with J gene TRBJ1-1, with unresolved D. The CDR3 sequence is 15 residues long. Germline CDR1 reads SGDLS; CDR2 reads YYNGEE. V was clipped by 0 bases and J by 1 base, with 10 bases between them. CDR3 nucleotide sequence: TGTGCCAGCAGCGTAGTGCAGGCCGCGAACACTGAAGCTTTCTTT. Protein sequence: CASSVVQAANTEAFF.

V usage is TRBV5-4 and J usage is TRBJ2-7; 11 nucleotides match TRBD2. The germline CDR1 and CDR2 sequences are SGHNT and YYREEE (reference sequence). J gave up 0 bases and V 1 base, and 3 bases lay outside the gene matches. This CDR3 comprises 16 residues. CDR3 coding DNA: TGTGCCAGCAGCTTGTCACTAGCGGGGGTCTCCTACGAGCAGTACTTC. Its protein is CASSLSLAGVSYEQYF.

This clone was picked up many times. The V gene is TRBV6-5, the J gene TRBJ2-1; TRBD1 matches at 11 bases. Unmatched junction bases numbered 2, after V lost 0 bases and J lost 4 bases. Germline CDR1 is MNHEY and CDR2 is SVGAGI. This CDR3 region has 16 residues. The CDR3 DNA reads TGTGCCAGCAGTTACTCGGGGGACAGGGGGTACAATGAGCAGTTCTTC. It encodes CASSYSGDRGYNEQFF.

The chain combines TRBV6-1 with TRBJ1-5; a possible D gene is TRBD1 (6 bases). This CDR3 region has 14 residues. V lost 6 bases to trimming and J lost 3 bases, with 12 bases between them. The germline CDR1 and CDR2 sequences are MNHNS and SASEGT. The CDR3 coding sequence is TGTGCCAGCAGACCCGGACAGTACAATCAGCCCCAGCATTTT. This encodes CASRPGQYNQPQHF.

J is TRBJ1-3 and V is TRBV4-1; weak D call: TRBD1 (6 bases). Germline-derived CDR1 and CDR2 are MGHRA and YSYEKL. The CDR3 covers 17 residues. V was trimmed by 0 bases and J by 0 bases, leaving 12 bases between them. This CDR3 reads CASSQEGHLSSGNTIYF. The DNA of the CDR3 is TGCGCCAGCAGCCAAGAGGGACACCTCAGCTCTGGAAACACCATATATTTT.

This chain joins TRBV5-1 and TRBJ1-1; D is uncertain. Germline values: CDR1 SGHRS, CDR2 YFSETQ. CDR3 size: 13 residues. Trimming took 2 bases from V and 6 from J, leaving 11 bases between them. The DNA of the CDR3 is TGCGCCAGCAGCTTTACGGACGGACCTGAAGCTTTCTTT. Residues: CASSFTDGPEAFF. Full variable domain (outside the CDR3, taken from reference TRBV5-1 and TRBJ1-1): KAGVTQTPRYLIKTRGQQVTLSCSPISGHRSVSWYQQTPGQGLQFLFEYFSETQRNKGNFPGRFSGRQFSNSRSEMNVSTLELGDSALYLCASSFTDGPEAFFGQGTRLTVV.

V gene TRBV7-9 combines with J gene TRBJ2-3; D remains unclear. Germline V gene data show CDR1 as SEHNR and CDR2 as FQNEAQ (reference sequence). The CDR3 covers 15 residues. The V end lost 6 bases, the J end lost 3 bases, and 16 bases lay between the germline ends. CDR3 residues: CASSKATTRTDTQYF. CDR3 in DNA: TGTGCCAGCAGTAAAGCAACTACCCGGACAGATACGCAGTATTTT.

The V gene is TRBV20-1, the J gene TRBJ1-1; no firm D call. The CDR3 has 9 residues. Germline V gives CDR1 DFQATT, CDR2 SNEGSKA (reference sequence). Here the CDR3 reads CTGFTEAFF. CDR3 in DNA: TGCACGGGGTTTACTGAAGCTTTCTTT.

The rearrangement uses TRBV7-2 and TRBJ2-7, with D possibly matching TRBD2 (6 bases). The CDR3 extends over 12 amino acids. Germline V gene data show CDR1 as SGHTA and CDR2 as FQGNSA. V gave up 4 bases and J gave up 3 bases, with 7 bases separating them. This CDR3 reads CASSSSVYEQYF. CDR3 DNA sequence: TGTGCCAGCAGCTCTAGCGTCTACGAGCAGTACTTC.

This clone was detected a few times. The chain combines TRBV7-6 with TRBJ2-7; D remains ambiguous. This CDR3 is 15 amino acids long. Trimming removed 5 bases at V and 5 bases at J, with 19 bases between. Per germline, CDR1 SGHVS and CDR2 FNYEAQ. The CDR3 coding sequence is TGTGCCAGCAGCCCCCAGGTAACCAGTCGCCACGAGCAGTACTTC. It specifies CASSPQVTSRHEQYF.

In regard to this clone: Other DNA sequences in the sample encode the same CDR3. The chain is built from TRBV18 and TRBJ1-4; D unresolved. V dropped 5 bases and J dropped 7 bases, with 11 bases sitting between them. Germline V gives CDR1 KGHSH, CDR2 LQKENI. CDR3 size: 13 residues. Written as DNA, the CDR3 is TGTGCCAGCTCAAGGGAATCGGGTGAAAAACTGTTTTTT. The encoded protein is CASSRESGEKLFF. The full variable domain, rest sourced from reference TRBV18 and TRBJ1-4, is NAGVMQNPRHLVRRRGQEARLRCSPMKGHSHVYWYRQLPEEGLKFMVYLQKENIIDESGMPKERFSAEFPKEGPSILRIQQVVRGDSAAYFCASSRESGEKLFFGSGTQLSVL.

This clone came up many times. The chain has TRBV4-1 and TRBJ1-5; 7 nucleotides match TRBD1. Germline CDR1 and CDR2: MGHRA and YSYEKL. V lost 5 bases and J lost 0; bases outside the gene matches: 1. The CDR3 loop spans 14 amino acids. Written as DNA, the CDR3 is TGCGCCAGCAGCACAGGGGATAGCAATCAGCCCCAGCATTTT. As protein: CASSTGDSNQPQHF.

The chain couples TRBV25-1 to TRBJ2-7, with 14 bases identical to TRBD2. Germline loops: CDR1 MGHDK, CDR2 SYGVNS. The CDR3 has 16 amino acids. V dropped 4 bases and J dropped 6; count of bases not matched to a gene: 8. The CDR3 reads CASSGQTSGGGLEQYF. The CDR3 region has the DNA TGTGCCAGCAGTGGTCAGACTAGCGGGGGGGGTCTCGAGCAGTACTTC.

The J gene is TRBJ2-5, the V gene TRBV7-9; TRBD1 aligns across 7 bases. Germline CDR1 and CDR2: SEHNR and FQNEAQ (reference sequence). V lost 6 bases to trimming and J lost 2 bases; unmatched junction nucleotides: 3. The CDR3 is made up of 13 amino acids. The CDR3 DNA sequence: TGTGCCAGCAGACGGACAGGTCAAGAGACCCAGTACTTC. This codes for CASRRTGQETQYF.

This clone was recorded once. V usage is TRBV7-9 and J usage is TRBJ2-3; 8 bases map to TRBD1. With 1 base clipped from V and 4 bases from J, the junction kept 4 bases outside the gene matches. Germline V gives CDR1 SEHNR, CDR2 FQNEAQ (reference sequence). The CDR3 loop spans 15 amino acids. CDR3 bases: TGTGCCAGCAGCTTAGTCTCCAGGGGGCCAGATACGCAGTATTTT. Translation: CASSLVSRGPDTQYF.

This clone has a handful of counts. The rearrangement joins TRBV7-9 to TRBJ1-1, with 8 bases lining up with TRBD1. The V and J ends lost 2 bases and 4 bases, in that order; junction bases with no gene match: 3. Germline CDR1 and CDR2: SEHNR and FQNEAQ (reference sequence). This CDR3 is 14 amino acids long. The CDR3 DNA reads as TGTGCCAGCAGCTTACTCGGACAGGGCACTGAAGCTTTCTTT. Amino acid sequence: CASSLLGQGTEAFF.

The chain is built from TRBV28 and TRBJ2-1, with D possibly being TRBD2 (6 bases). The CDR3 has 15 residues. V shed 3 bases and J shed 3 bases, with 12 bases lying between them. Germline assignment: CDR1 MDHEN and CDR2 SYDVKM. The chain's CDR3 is CASSFDTGVYNEQFF. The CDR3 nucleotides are TGTGCCAGCAGTTTCGACACGGGGGTCTACAATGAGCAGTTCTTC.

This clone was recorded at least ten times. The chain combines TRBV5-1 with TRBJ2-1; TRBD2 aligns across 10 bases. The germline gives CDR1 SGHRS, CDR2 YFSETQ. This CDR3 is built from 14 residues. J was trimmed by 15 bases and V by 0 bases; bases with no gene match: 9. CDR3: CASSLERTSGPGFF. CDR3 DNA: TGCGCCAGCAGCTTGGAGAGGACTAGCGGACCAGGGTTCTTC.

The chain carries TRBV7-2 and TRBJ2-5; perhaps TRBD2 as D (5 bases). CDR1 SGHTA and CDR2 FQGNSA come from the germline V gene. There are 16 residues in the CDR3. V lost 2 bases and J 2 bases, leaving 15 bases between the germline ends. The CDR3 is CASSLSFAGLQETQYF. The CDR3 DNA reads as TGTGCCAGCAGCTTAAGTTTCGCGGGCCTTCAAGAGACCCAGTACTTC.